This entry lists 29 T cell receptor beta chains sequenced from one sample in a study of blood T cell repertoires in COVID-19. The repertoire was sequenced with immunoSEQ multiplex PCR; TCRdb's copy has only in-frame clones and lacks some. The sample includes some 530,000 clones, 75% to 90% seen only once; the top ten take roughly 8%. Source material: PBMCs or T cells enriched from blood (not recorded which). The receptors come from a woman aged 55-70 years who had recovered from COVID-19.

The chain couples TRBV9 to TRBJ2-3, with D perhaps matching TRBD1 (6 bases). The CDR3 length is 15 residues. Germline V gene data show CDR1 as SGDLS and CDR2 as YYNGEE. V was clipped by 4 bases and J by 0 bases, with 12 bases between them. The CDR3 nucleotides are TGTGCCAGCAGCCCCCGGACAGCTAGCACAGATACGCAGTATTTT. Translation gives CASSPRTASTDTQYF.

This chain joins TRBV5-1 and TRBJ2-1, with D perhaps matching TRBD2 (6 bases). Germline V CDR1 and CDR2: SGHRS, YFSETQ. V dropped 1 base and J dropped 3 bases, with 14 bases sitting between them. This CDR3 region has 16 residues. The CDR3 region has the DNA TGCGCCAGCAGCTTGAACGGGGGTCTCGGCTACAATGAGCAGTTCTTC. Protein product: CASSLNGGLGYNEQFF.

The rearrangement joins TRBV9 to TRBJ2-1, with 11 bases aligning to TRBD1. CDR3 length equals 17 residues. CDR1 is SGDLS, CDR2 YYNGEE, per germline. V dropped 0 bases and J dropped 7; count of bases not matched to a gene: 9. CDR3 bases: TGTGCCAGCAGCGTAGCCACCGGGACAGGGGGACGGAATGAGCAGTTCTTC. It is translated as CASSVATGTGGRNEQFF.

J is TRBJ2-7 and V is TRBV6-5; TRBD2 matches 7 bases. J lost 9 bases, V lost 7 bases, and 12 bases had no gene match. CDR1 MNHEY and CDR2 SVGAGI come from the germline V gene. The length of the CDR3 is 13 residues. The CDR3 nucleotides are TGTGCCAGCACCGTGACTAGCTTTGGTTGGCAGTACTTC. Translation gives CASTVTSFGWQYF.

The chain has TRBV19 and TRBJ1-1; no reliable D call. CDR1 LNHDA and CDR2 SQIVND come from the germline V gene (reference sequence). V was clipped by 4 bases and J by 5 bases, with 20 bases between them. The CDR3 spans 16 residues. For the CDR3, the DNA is TGTGCCAGTAGTACTAAGAGAGGGTACCCAAAGACTGAAGCTTTCTTT. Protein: CASSTKRGYPKTEAFF.

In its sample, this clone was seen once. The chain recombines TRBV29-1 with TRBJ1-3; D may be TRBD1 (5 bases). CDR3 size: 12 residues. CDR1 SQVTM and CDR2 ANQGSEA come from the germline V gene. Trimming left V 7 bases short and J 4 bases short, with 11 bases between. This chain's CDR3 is CSGQGFGNTIYF. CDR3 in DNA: TGCAGCGGGCAGGGATTCGGAAACACCATATATTTT.

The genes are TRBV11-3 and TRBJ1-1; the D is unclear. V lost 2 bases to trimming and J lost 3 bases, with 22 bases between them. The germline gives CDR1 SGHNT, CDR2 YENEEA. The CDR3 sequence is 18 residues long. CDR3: CASSLRRTGSPEDTEAFF. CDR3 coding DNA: TGTGCCAGCAGCTTAAGGCGGACCGGGAGCCCGGAGGACACTGAAGCTTTCTTT.

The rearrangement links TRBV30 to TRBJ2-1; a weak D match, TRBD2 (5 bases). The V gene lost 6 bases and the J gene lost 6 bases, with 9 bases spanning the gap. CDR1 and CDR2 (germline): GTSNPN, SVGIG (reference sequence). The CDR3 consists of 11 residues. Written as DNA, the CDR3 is TGTGCCTGCCTAGCTGGCAATGAGCAGTTCTTC. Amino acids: CACLAGNEQFF.

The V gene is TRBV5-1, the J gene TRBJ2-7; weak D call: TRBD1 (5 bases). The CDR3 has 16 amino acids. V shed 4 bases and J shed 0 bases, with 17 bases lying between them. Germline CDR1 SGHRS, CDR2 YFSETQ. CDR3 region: CASSRVLVQGSYEQYF. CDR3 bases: TGCGCCAGCAGCCGGGTTTTAGTTCAGGGCTCCTACGAGCAGTACTTC.

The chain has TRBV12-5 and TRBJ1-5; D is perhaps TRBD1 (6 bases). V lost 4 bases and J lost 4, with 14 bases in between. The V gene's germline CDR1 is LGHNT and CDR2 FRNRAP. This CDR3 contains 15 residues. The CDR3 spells CASGSGEIRNQPQHF. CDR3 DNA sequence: TGTGCTAGTGGTTCAGGGGAGATACGGAATCAGCCCCAGCATTTT.

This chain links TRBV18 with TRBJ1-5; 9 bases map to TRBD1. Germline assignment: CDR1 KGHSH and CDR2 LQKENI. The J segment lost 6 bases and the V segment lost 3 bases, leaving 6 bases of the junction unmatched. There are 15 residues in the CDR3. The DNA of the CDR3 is TGTGCCAGCTCACCCGGGACAGGGAACGGTCAGCCCCAGCATTTT. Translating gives CASSPGTGNGQPQHF.

The CDR3 bases are TGTGCCATCAGTTTTGGGACAGGGGTAGGGTATGGCTACACCTTC. This codes for CAISFGTGVGYGYTF. The V call is TRBV10-3, the J call TRBJ1-2, with TRBD1 matching over 10 bases. The CDR3 runs to 15 residues. The J segment lost 5 bases and the V segment lost 5 bases, leaving 8 bases of the junction unmatched. Germline CDR1 reads ENHRY; CDR2 reads SYGVKD.

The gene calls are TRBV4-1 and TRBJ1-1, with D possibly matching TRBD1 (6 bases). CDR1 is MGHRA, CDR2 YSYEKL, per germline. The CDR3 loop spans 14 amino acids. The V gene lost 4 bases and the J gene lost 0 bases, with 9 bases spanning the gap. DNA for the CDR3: TGCGCCAGCAGCCCCAGGGACATGAACACTGAAGCTTTCTTT. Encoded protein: CASSPRDMNTEAFF.

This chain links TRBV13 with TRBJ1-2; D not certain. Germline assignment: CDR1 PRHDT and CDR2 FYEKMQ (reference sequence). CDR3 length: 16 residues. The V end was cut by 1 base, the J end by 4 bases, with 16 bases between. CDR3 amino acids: CASSLEDGERAYGYTF. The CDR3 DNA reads TGTGCCAGCAGCTTAGAAGACGGGGAAAGGGCCTATGGCTACACCTTC.

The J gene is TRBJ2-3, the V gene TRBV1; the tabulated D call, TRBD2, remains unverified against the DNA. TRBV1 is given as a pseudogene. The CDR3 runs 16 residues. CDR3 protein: CTSVSQRLGGEDTQYF. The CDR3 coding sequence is TGCACCAGCGTATCCCAGCGACTGGGGGGAGAAGATACGCAGTATTTT.

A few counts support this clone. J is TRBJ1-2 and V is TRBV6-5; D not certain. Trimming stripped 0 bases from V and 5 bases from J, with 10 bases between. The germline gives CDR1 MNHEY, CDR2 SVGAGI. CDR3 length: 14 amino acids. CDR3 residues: CASSYSSGGYGYTF. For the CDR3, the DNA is TGTGCCAGCAGTTACTCGAGTGGAGGGTATGGCTACACCTTC.

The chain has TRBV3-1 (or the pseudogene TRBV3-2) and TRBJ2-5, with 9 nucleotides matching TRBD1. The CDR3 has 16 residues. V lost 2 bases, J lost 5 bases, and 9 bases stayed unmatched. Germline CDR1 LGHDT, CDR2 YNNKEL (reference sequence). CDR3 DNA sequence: TGTGCCAGCAGCCAATTCGGAACAGGGGGCCGTGAGACCCAGTACTTC. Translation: CASSQFGTGGRETQYF.

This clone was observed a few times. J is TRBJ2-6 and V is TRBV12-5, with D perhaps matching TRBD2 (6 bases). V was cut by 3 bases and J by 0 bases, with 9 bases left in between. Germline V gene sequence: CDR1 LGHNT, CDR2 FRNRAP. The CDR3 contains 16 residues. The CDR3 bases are TGTGCTAGTGGTTTCGGGGAGGTCTCTGGGGCCAACGTCCTGACTTTC. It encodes CASGFGEVSGANVLTF.

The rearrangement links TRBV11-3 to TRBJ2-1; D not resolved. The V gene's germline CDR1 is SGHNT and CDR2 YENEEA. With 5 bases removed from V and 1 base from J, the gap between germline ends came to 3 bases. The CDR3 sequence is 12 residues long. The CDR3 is CASSPSYNEQFF. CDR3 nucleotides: TGTGCCAGCAGCCCGTCCTACAATGAGCAGTTCTTC.

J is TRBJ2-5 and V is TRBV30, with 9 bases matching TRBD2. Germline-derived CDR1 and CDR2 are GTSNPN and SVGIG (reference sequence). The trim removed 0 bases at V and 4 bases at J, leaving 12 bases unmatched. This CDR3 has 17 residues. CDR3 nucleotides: TGTGCCTGGAGTGTACAAGTTTCTAGCGGGGTGAGAGAGACCCAGTACTTC. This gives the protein CAWSVQVSSGVRETQYF.

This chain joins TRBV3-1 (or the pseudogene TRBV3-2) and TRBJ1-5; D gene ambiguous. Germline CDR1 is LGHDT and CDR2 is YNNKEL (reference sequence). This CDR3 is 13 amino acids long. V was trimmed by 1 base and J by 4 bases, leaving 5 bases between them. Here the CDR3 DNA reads TGTGCCAGCAGCCAAGGGGCTAATCAGCCCCAGCATTTT. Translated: CASSQGANQPQHF.

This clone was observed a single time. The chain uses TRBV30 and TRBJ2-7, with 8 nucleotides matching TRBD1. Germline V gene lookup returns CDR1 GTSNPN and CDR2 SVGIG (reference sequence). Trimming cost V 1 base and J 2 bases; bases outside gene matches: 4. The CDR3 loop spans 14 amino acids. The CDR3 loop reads CAWSAGTGPYEQYV. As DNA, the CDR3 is TGTGCCTGGAGTGCGGGGACAGGTCCCTACGAGCAGTACGTC.

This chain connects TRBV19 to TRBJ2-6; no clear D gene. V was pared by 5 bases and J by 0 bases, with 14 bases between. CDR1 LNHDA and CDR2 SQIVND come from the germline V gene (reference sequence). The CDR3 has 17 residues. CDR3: CASSSRRTNSGANVLTF. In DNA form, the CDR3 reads TGTGCCAGTAGTTCCAGGCGTACAAACTCTGGGGCCAACGTCCTGACTTTC.

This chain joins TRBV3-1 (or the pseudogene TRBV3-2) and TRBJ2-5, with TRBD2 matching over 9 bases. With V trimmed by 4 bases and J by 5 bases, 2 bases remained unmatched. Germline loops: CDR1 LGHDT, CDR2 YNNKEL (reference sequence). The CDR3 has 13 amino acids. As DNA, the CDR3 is TGTGCCAGCAGCCCGGGACTAGCCGAGACCCAGTACTTC. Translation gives CASSPGLAETQYF.

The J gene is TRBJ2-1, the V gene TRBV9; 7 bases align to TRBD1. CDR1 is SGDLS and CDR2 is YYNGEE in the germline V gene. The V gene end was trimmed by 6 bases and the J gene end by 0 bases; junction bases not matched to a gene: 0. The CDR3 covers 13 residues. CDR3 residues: CASNRGSYNEQFF. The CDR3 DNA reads TGTGCCAGCAACAGGGGCTCCTACAATGAGCAGTTCTTC.

In DNA form, the CDR3 reads TGCGCCAGCCGCCCCGGACAGGGAAAATCCGGGGAGCTGTTTTTT. This codes for CASRPGQGKSGELFF. The V gene is TRBV10-1, the J gene TRBJ2-2, with 8 positions matching TRBD1. Germline V gene sequence: CDR1 WNHNN, CDR2 SYGVQD (reference sequence). Unmatched junction bases numbered 11, after V lost 8 bases and J lost 6 bases. The CDR3 runs to 15 residues.

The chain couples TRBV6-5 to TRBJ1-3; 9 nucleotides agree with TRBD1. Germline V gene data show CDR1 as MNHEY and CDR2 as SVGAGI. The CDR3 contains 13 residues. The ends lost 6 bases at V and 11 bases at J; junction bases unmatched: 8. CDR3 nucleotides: TGTGCCAGCAGACCCGGGACAGGGAACGCCATATATTTT. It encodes CASRPGTGNAIYF.

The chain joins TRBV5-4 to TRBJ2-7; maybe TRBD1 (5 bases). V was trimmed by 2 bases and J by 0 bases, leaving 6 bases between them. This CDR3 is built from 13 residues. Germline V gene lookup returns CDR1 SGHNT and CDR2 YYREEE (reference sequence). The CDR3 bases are TGTGCCAGCAGCTTTAGGGGCTCCTACGAGCAGTACTTC. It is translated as CASSFRGSYEQYF.

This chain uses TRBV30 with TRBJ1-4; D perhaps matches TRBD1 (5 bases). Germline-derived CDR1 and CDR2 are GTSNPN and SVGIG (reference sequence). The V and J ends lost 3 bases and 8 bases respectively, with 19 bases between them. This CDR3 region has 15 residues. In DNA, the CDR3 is TGTGCCTGGAGCCCACTGGGGGTTCGGGGGGAAAAACTGTTTTTT. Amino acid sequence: CAWSPLGVRGEKLFF.